This note documents a single T cell receptor (beta chain) sequence. This specimen belongs to a study of blood T cell repertoires in COVID-19. Study-level background: Researchers got acute and convalescent COVID-19 samples from the United States, Italy and Spain. T cells, B-cell-depleted T cells, or PBMCs supplied cDNA or gDNA.

CDR1 is SGHKS and CDR2 is YYEKEE in the germline V gene (reference sequence). This CDR3 contains 16 residues. V was cut by 0 bases and J by 0 bases, with 11 bases left in between. The protocol was immunoSEQ multiplex PCR, while the TCRdb copy is restricted to in-frame clones and leaves out a portion. The data hold approximately 250,000 clones, with around 87% observed a single time. The rearrangement joins TRBV5-5 to TRBJ2-3; D is unresolved. The sequenced material came from peripheral blood. The receptor comes from a man between 18 and 29 years old with active or convalescent COVID-19. CDR3 bases: TGTGCCAGCAGCTTGGTCGCGATCCCTAGCACAGATACGCAGTATTTT. This encodes CASSLVAIPSTDTQYF. Supplemented by reference TRBV5-5 and TRBJ2-3, the full variable domain reads DAGVTQSPTHLIKTRGQQVTLRCSPISGHKSVSWYQQVLGQGPQFIFQYYEKEERGRGNFPDRFSARQFPNYSSELNVNALLLGDSALYLCASSLVAIPSTDTQYFGPGTRLTVL.